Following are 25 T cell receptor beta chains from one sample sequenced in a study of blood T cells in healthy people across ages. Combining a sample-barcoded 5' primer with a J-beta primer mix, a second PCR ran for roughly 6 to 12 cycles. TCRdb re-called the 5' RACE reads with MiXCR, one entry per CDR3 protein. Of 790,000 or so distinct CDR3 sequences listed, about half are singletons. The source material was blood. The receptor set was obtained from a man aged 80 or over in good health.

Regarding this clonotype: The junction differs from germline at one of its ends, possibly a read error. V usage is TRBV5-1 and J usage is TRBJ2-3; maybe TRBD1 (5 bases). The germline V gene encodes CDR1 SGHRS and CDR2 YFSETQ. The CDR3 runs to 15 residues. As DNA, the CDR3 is TGCGCCAGCAGCTCTGACAGACAGAACACAGGTACGCAGTATTTT. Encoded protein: CASSSDRQNTGTQYF.

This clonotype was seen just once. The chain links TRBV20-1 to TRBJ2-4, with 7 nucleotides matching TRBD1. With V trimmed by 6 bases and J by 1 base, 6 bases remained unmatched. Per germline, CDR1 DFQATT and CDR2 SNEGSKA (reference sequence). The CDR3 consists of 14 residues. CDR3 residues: CSALQGIAKNIQYF. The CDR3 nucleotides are TGCAGTGCATTACAGGGGATTGCCAAAAACATTCAGTACTTC.

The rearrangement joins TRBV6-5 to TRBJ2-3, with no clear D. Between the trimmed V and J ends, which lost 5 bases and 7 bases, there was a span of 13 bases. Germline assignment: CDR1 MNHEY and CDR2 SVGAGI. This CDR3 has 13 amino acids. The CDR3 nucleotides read TGTGCCAGCAGTCCCCAGCAGTCCCATACGCAGTATTTT. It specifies CASSPQQSHTQYF.

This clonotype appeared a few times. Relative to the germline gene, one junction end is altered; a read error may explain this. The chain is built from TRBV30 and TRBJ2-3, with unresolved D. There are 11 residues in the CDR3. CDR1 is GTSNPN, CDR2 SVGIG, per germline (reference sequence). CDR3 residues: CARSITDTQYF. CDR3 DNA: TGTGCCCGGAGTATTACAGATACGCAGTATTTT.

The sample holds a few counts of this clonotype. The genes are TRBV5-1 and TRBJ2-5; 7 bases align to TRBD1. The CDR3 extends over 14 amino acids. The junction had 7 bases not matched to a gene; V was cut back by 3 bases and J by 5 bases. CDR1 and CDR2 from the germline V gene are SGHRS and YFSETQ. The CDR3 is CASSWTGGSETQYF. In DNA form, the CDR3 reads TGCGCCAGCAGCTGGACAGGTGGGTCGGAGACCCAGTACTTC.

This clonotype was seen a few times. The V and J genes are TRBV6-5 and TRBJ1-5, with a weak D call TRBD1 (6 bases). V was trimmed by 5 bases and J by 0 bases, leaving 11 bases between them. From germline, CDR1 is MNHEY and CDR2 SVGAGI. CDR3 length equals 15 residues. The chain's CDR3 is CASSRTAYSNQPQHF. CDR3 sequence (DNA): TGTGCCAGCAGTAGGACAGCTTATAGCAATCAGCCCCAGCATTTT.

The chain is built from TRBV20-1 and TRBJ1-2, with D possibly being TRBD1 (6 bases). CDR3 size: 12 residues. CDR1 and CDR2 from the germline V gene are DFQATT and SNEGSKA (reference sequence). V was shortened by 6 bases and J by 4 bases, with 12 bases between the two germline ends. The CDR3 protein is CSARPRGYGYTF. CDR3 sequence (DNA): TGCAGTGCCAGGCCCAGGGGCTATGGCTACACCTTC.

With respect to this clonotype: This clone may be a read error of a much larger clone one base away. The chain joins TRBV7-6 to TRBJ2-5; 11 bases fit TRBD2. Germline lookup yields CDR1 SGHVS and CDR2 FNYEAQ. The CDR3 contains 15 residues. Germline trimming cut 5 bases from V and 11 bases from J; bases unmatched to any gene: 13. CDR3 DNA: TGTGCCAGCAGCGAAACTAGCGGGAGCTACAATGAGCAGTACTTC. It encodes CASSETSGSYNEQYF.

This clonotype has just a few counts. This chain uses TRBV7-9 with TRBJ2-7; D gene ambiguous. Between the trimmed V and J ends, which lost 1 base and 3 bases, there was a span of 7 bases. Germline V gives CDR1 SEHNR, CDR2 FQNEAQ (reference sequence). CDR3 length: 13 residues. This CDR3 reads CASSLGLFYEQYF. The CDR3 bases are TGTGCCAGCAGCTTAGGACTTTTCTACGAGCAGTACTTC.

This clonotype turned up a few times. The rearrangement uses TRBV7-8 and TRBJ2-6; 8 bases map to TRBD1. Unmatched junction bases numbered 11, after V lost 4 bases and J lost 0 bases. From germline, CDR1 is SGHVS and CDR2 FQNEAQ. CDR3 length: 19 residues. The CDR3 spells CASSSKWDRTTSGANVLTF. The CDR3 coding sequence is TGTGCCAGCAGCTCTAAATGGGACAGGACCACCTCTGGGGCCAACGTCCTGACTTTC.

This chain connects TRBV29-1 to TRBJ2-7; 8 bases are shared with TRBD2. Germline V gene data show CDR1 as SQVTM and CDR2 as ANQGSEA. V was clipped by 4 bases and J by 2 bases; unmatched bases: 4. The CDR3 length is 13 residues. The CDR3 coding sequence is TGCAGCGTTGGCCGAGCGGGAGCCTACGAGCAGTACTTC. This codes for CSVGRAGAYEQYF.

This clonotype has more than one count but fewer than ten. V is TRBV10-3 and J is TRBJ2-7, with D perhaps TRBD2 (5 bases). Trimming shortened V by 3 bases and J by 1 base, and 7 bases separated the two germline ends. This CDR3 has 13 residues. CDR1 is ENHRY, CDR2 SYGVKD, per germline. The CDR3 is CAISEGGSYEQYF. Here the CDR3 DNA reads TGTGCCATCAGTGAAGGCGGGTCCTACGAGCAGTACTTC.

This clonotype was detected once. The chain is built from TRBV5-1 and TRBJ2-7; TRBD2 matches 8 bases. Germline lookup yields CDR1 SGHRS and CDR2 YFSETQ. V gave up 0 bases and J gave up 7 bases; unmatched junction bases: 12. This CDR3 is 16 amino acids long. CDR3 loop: CASSLVAGGQGNEQYF. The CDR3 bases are TGCGCCAGCAGCTTGGTTGCGGGAGGCCAGGGTAATGAGCAGTACTTC.

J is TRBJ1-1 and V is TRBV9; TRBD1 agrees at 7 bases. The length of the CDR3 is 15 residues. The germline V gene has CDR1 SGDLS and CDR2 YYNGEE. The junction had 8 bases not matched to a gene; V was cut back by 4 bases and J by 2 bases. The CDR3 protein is CASSSETGPNTEAFF. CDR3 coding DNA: TGTGCCAGCAGCTCCGAGACAGGGCCAAACACTGAAGCTTTCTTT.

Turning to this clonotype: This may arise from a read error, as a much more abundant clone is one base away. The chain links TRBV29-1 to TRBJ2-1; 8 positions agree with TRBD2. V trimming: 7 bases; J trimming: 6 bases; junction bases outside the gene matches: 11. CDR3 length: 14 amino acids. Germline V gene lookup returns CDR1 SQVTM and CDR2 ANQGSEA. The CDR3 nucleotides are TGCAGCGCTGGCAAGCGGGAGAGAATCAATGAGCAGTTCTTC. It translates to CSAGKRERINEQFF.

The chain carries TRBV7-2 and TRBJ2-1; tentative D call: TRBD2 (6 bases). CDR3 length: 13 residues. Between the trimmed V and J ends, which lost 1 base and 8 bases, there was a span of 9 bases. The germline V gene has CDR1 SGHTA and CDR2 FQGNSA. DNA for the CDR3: TGTGCCAGCAGCTTAGGACTAGACGATGAGCAGTTCTTC. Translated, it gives CASSLGLDDEQFF.

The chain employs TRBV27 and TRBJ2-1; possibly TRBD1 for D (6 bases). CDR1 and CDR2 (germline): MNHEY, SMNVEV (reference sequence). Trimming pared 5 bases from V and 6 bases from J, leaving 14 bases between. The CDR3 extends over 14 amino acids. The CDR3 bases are TGTGCCAGCAGTATGGTTGTAGGGGGCAATGAGCAGTTCTTC. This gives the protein CASSMVVGGNEQFF.

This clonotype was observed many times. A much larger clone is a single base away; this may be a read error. CDR3 bases: TGTGCCAGCAGCCCCCCCGGGACCAGTTCGAATGAGCAGTACTTC. Protein: CASSPPGTSSNEQYF. V gene TRBV7-2 combines with J gene TRBJ2-7; the D gene could be TRBD1 or TRBD2 (5 bases each). Germline V lookup: CDR1 SGHTA, CDR2 FQGNSA. This CDR3 comprises 15 residues. The V end lost 5 bases, the J end lost 7 bases, and 21 bases lay between the germline ends.

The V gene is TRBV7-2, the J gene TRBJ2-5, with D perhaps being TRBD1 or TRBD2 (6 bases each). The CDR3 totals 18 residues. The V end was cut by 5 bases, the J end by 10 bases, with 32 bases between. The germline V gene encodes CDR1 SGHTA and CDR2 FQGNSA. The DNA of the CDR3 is TGTGCCAGCAGCACCGGGGGCGCGGGTGGGGGCTCACCTGAATACCAGTACTTC. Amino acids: CASSTGGAGGGSPEYQYF.

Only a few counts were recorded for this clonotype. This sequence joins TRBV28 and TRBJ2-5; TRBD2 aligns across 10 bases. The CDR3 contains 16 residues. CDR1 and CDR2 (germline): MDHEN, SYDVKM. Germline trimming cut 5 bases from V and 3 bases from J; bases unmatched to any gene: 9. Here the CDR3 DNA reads TGTGCCAGCAGTCCCGGTAGCGGGAGGCATGAAGAGACCCAGTACTTC. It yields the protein CASSPGSGRHEETQYF.

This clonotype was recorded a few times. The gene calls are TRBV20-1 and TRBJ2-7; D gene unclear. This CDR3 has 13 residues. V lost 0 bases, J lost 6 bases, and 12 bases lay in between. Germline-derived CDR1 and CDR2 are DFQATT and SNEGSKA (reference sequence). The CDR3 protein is CSARDGVGLEQYF. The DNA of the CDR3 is TGCAGTGCTAGAGATGGGGTCGGTCTCGAGCAGTACTTC.

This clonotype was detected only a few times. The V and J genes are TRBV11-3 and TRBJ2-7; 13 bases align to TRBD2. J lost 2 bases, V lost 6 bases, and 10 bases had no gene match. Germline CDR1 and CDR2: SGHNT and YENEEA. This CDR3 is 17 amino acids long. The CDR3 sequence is CASRDPGLAGPTYEQYF. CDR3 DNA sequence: TGTGCCAGCAGGGACCCGGGACTAGCGGGGCCCACCTACGAGCAGTACTTC.

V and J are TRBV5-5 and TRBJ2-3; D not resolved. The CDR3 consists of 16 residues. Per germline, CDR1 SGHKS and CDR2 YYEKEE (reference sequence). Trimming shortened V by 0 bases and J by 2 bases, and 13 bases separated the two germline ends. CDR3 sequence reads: CASSLGTNENTDTQYF. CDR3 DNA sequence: TGTGCCAGCAGCTTGGGAACAAACGAAAACACAGATACGCAGTATTTT.

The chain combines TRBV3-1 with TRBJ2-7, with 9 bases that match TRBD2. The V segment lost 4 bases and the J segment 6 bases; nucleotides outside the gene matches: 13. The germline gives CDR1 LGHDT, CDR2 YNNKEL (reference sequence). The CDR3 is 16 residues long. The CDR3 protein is CASSPAVGGRASEQYF. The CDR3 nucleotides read TGTGCCAGCAGCCCAGCAGTCGGCGGGAGGGCGTCCGAGCAGTACTTC.

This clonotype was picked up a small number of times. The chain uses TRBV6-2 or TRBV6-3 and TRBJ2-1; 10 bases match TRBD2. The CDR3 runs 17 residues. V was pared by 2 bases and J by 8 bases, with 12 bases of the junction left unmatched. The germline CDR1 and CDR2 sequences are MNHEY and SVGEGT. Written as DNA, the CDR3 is TGTGCCAGCAGTTACGAGGCAGGAAGCGGGAGGGCCGATGAGCAGTTCTTC. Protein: CASSYEAGSGRADEQFF.